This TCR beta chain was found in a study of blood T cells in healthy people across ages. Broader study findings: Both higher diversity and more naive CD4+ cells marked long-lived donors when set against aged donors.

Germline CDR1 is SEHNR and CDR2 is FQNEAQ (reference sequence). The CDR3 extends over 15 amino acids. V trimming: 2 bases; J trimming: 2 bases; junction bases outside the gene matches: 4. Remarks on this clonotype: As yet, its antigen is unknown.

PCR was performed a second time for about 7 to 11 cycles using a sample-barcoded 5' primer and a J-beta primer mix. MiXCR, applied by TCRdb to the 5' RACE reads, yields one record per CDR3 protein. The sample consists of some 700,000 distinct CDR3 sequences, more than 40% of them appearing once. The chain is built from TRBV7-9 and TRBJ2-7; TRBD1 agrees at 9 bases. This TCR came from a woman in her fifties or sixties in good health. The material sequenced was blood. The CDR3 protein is CASSLSGTGTYEQYF. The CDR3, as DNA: TGTGCCAGCAGCTTATCAGGGACAGGGACCTACGAGCAGTACTTC.